This paragraph reports one TCR beta chain. What this receptor recognizes is not known. No much larger clone exists at a distance of one base, and base qualities are not known. The CDR3 runs 15 residues from the cysteine to the phenylalanine. The sequence is cut down to CDR3 DNA, 45 bases in frame from base 1. V loses 6 bases at its end and J loses 7 bases; junction bases beyond the gene matches: 6. From a lookup of the germline V gene, CDR1 and CDR2 are MDHEN and SYDVKM. The cohort was made up of roughly 670 healthy bone marrow donors. At the time of sampling, all cohort members were nominally healthy, though unrecorded immune exposures were likely present. The donor was CMV seronegative and belonged to the group of approximately 320 seronegative cohort members. A peripheral blood sample was collected from each donor, and TCR beta sequencing was performed on peripheral blood mononuclear cells. The Qiagen DNeasy Blood Extraction Kit was used to extract genomic DNA from the blood cell samples.

The source of the sample is a study of cytomegalovirus exposure and HLA in healthy donors (dated 2017 in TCRdb). As for the study more broadly: According to an earlier analysis of around 600 of the donors, 150 million to 200 million T cells yielded approximately 120 million unique TCR beta sequences and around 280 Gb of sequence data. About 300 gigabases of sequencing data and approximately 84 million unique TCR sequences were included in an early release covering over 600 HLA-typed donors. Of the roughly 390 genotyped donors, 65% to 90% were placed in the genetic ancestry cluster associated with self-reported Caucasian donors. The study aimed to test whether signatures of past pathogen exposure could be identified by cataloging public T cell receptors. Using immunosequencing, the study profiled T cell repertoires from approximately 700 subjects and related those repertoires to cytomegalovirus serostatus. Along with the roughly 670-subject first cohort, a separate validation cohort of about 110 different subjects was used. High-throughput TCR immunosequencing, statistical association of individual TCRs with disease status, and machine learning were combined to predict cytomegalovirus infection status. In a later analysis, previously published TCR beta repertoires from hundreds of donors were re-analyzed and high-resolution HLA genotyping was added so that TCR occurrence patterns could be studied. In the later analysis, no new phenotypic data were used to find candidate immune exposures; instead, reliance was placed on TCR beta sequences and their occurrence across donors. In an earlier analysis of roughly 600 of the donors, high-throughput TCR beta sequencing was used to judge whether each TCR beta V gene segment behaved as functional or pseudogenic. Alongside the repertoire data, information on donor age, sex, ethnicity and CMV serostatus was compiled. In a later genetic analysis, genome-wide SNP genotypes for about 65% of the roughly 670 donors were used, and that subset was treated as a discovery cohort. All discovery cohort repertoires had been generated on a single sequencing platform. Both class I and class II loci were covered by HLA typing, at four-digit resolution. Typing coverage differed by locus: A, B, C, DRB1 and DQB1 were typed in roughly 620-630 donors, DQA1 in around 500, DPA1 in some 610, and DPB1 in 400 to 490. Roughly five DR-DQ haplotypes were handled as single units for association and clustering because linkage in the cohort was strong. On average, over 200,000 unique TCR beta nucleotide sequences were sequenced per donor among a few hundred genotyped donors of the cohort, with roughly 20% of those sequences being non-productive.

Libraries were built with the immunoSEQ multiplex PCR assay. For the multiplex PCR, a mixture combining 60 forward primers for TCR Vbeta segments and 13 reverse primers for TCR Jbeta segments was used. A multiplex PCR assay on genomic DNA amplified the CDR3 region of rearranged TCR beta genes. Amplified TCR beta libraries were sequenced as 87-base-pair reads on the Illumina HiSeq System. On the authors' methods: Across the roughly 700 repertoires, a later analysis counted roughly 77 million unique TCR beta chains, 8.5 million to 12 million of which were shared by at least two donors. Raw reads were error-corrected and collapsed into unique sequences with a nearest-neighbor algorithm that merged closely related sequences to remove PCR and sequencing errors. CDR3 sequences were aligned to IMGT reference sequences to assign V, D and J gene segments. Each retained sequence needed at least a six-nucleotide match to both a V gene segment and a J gene segment. Rearrangements were classified as productive when the CDR3 lacked stop codons and remained in frame with V and J, and all other rearrangements were classified as non-productive. CDR3 was defined by IMGT convention, running from the second conserved V-encoded cysteine to the conserved J-encoded phenylalanine. In an earlier analysis of roughly 580 of the donors, sequences lacking an unambiguous match to a single V gene segment were excluded. An earlier analysis of over 450 of the donors classified V segments as functional when productive rearrangements were above 56.7% and as segregating when the standard deviation between donors was above 5%. A statistical classification framework was built for diagnosing cytomegalovirus status from the catalog of TCR beta chain sequences. A later analysis assigned V and J genes by comparing TCR nucleotide sequences with IMGT/GENE-DB human TR gene sequences. A later analysis assigned CDR3 sequences and most-parsimonious VDJ recombination scenarios with the TCRdist pipeline. A later analysis defined each TCR beta chain by its CDR3 amino acid sequence plus V-gene family, and excluded reads lacking a unique V-gene family. To address suspected cross-contamination and a sequencing artifact, a later analysis removed 592 highly shared, low-generation-probability nucleotide sequences. In a later analysis, a clonal expansion index was calculated for each public chain from normalized within-repertoire ranks of inferred template counts. In a later analysis, generation probabilities were computed with a VDJ recombination model fitted to out-of-frame rearrangements, and the resulting probabilities were checked against IGoR. In a later analysis, TCR-TCR, TCR-HLA and TCR-CMV co-occurrence was scored with hypergeometric tests, and a repertoire-size bias correction was applied to TCR pairs. To estimate false discovery rates, a later analysis permuted the HLA or CMV assignments 20 times. In a later analysis, co-occurring TCRs were grouped with DBSCAN, and TCRdist sequence similarity was added when clustering was performed within HLA-allele-positive subsets. Repertoires with fewer than 30,000 or more than 120,000 public chains, plus five repertoires with anomalous nucleotide sharing, were excluded from co-occurrence clustering. TCRdb took over this immuneACCESS table, retaining in-frame rearrangements with V and J assigned. Such tables are incomplete; in checked studies, under half of the missing clones stem from an unresolved V gene, and the remainder is unexplained. For V, J and clone size, that table is used; D and trimming come from the DNA. This sample is represented by roughly 100,000 clones; roughly 80% of them were singletons. Approximately 8% of the sample goes to the ten largest clones.

General conclusions and limits of the study: The presence/absence analyses assumed that sequencing depth was roughly uniform across donors, and that assumption may not be true. The 87-base-pair reads could not distinguish some IMGT-functional V segments, including TRBV6-2 and TRBV6-3, so those segments were excluded. V-gene and J-gene trimming of TCR beta chains was associated with a missense DCLRE1C variant in a later genetic analysis, and the association was replicated in an independent cohort. In a later analysis, HLA-associated TCR beta chains showed more clonal expansion and lower generation probabilities than non-associated chains that were equally common. A later analysis found that most CMV-associated TCR beta chains appeared HLA-restricted, with HLA associations seemingly driven largely by CMV exposure. Correlated functional status among segregating V segments might reflect linkage disequilibrium, but an unknown experimental factor could not be ruled out. In this cohort, only TCR beta chains were sequenced, and detectable features were limited by the absence of alpha or paired-chain data. According to the authors, the approach could potentially be generalized to other disease states and immunological phenotypes. The only immune exposure information available for the cohort was CMV serostatus. When HLA alleles, especially DR and DQ, strongly co-occurred, TCR associations were difficult to assign to individual alleles. According to a later genetic analysis, donors in an Asian-associated ancestry cluster had fewer N-insertions in productive TCRs than the approximately 650-donor mean. Three of the identified cytomegalovirus-associated TCR beta chains were confirmed in vitro to be specific for cytomegalovirus antigens. An earlier analysis of approximately 500 of the donors showed that most TCR beta V segments appeared in productive rearrangements either about 87% or about 30% of the time, which broadly matched IMGT annotations. Specific HLA alleles were associated with over 15,000 TCR beta sequences at a false discovery rate of 0.05 in a later analysis. In both the original and validation cohorts, the classifier was reported to diagnose cytomegalovirus status with high specificity and sensitivity. Several of the top co-occurrence clusters appeared to be linked to parvovirus B19, influenza, CMV and Epstein-Barr virus, according to a later analysis. The study gave a list of some 150 TCR beta chains associated with cytomegalovirus. A further reported finding was that TCR beta sequences accurately predicted the HLA-A and HLA-B alleles for most subjects in the first cohort. A later analysis found that TCR association rates varied across HLA loci, with DRB1 alleles showing the most associated TCRs and HLA-C alleles the fewest. HLA typing was unavailable for some donors at each locus, so association tests used only the typed subset. Most TCR sequences were seen in very few donors, while some public TCRs were found in many individuals. Over 15 rarely observed V segments, including chromosome 9 orphons, were excluded from the earlier analysis of a few hundred of the donors because counts were too low. A cluster of highly shared sequence variants was judged likely to represent a technical artifact of the sequencing pipeline.

The receptor's source is a female donor in good health and CMV-seronegative. The sequenced sample was PBMCs. The sequence is built from TRBV28 and TRBJ1-6; 10 middle bases align to TRBD1. The DNA sequence is given as TGTGCCAGCAGGCGACAGGGGGCGTGGAATTCACCCCTCCACTTT. Its protein product is CASRRQGAWNSPLHF. The reference TRBV28 and TRBJ1-6 proteins fill in what lies around the CDR3, so the full variable domain reads DVKVTQSSRYLVKRTGEKVFLECVQDMDHENMFWYRQDPGLGLRLIYFSYDVKMKEKGDIPEGYSVSREKKERFSLILESASTNQTSMYLCASRRQGAWNSPLHFGNGTRLTVT.